This is a list of T cell receptor beta chains from one sample in a study of cytomegalovirus exposure and HLA in healthy donors. Sequenced by immunoSEQ multiplex PCR; TCRdb stores in-frame clones only, minus some. The sample consists of around 110,000 clones, roughly 80% of them appearing once. Sequencing used PBMCs. These TCRs come from a man aged 30-40 years in good health and CMV-seronegative. The CDR3 runs from the conserved cysteine through the conserved F or W. A D gene is named only where the DNA matches it firmly. Clone size, where shown, is once, few, many, or a class for clones that have expanded.

TRBV9,TRBJ2-7,TRBD1,.,TGTGCCAGCAGCGCCGGGACAGGGGGCGTCTACGAGCAGTACTTC,CASSAGTGGVYEQYF
TRBV19,TRBJ2-1,.,few,TGTGCCAGTAGTATACGCGGATCACCCTACAATGAGCAGTTCTTC,CASSIRGSPYNEQFF
TRBV28,TRBJ1-4,.,.,TGTGCCAGCAGTTTAAATCCCCCTCGAGCAACTAATGAAAAACTGTTTTTT,CASSLNPPRATNEKLFF
TRBV10-2,TRBJ2-1,.,.,TGCGCCACTGAGGAGGGCTGGAACAATGAGCAGTTCTTC,CATEEGWNNEQFF
TRBV13,TRBJ1-4,.,few,TGTGCCAGCAGCTTCTCGGGGTGGGGGGATGAAAAACTGTTTTTT,CASSFSGWGDEKLFF
TRBV6-5,TRBJ2-4,.,.,TGTGCCAGCAGTTACTCGCCCAGGGGAGACATTCAGTACTTC,CASSYSPRGDIQYF
TRBV9,TRBJ1-2,.,once,TGTGCCAGCAGCGCCGGGGGGCAGGGGAGCAATGGCTACACCTTC,CASSAGGQGSNGYTF
TRBV4-2,TRBJ2-7,TRBD1,.,TGTGCCAGCAGCCATGAGTCGGGGACAGGGGCCTCCTACGAGCAGTACTTC,CASSHESGTGASYEQYF
TRBV9,TRBJ2-3,.,.,TGTGCCAGCAGCCCACTAGCTTCTCAGGGAGATACGCAGTATTTT,CASSPLASQGDTQYF
TRBV10-2,TRBJ2-5,TRBD2,.,TGCGCCAGCAGCCGTGGAGGTGGGGCGGGGGTACAAGAGACCCAGTACTTC,CASSRGGGAGVQETQYF
TRBV29-1,TRBJ1-2,TRBD1,.,TGCAGCGTTGAAGTCCTCGGGACAGGGGACAGGACTAGGGGCTACACCTTC,CSVEVLGTGDRTRGYTF
TRBV4-1,TRBJ1-1,TRBD1,.,TGCGCCAGCAGCCAAGTAATTACTGCGACAGGGAGCGGAGGAAGCATGAACACTGAAGCTTTCTTT,CASSQVITATGSGGSMNTEAFF
TRBV7-2,TRBJ1-1,TRBD1,.,TGTGCCAGCAGCACTGGGACAGGGTGGGACACTGAAGCTTTCTTT,CASSTGTGWDTEAFF
TRBV28,TRBJ2-7,.,.,TGTGCCAGCAGTTTCTCCCCTGGGCGCATCTACGAGCAGTACTTC,CASSFSPGRIYEQYF
TRBV5-1,TRBJ2-5,TRBD2,once,TGCGCCAGCAGCTTGTACGCGGGGGGGCAGGAGACCCAGTACTTC,CASSLYAGGQETQYF
TRBV10-3,TRBJ2-3,.,.,TGTGCCATCAGTGACCCTACTAGCCAACACACAGATACGCAGTATTTT,CAISDPTSQHTDTQYF
TRBV13,TRBJ2-7,.,.,TGTGCCAGCAGCCGGACAGGCGGGGCGTCATACGAGCAGTACTTC,CASSRTGGASYEQYF
TRBV30,TRBJ1-3,.,once,TGTGCCTGGAGTCAAAACACCATATATTTT,CAWSQNTIYF
TRBV11-1,TRBJ1-4,.,.,TGTGCCAGCAGCATGGGACTCGGTGAAAAACTGTTTTTT,CASSMGLGEKLFF
TRBV7-6,TRBJ2-7,.,.,TGTGCCAGCAGCATCGGACAGATCTACGAGCAGTACTTC,CASSIGQIYEQYF
TRBV11-3,TRBJ2-3,TRBD2,.,TGTGCCAGCAGCCACACAACCCGGGAGGGGGCAGATACGCAGTATTTT,CASSHTTREGADTQYF
TRBV2,TRBJ2-7,TRBD1,.,TGTGCCAGCAGAACAGGGGAGAAGCAGTACTTC,CASRTGEKQYF
TRBV15,TRBJ1-2,TRBD1,few,TGTGCCACCCGCAAAGGGACAGCAGCTAACTATGGCTACACCTTC,CATRKGTAANYGYTF
TRBV6-1,TRBJ1-2,TRBD1,.,TGTGCCAGCAGTGAAGCAGGACCGGGAGGGGGCAACTATGGCTACACCTTC,CASSEAGPGGGNYGYTF
TRBV29-1,TRBJ2-1,TRBD2,.,TGCAGCGTGGGACTAGCGTCCTCCTACAATGAGCAGTTCTTC,CSVGLASSYNEQFF
TRBV27,TRBJ2-7,TRBD1,.,TGTGCCAGCAGTTTAATTGGACAGGGACGGTACGAGCAGTACTTC,CASSLIGQGRYEQYF
TRBV2,TRBJ2-7,TRBD2,.,TGTGCCAGCAGTGAACTAGCGGGGCTTGGCGAGCAGTACTTC,CASSELAGLGEQYF
TRBV27,TRBJ2-7,.,.,TGTGCCAGCAGCCCTCTTAATCGCTACGAGCAGTACTTC,CASSPLNRYEQYF
TRBV9,TRBJ2-7,TRBD2,.,TGTGCCAGCAGCGTAGAAGGAGCGGGGGCCTACTACGAGCAGTACTTC,CASSVEGAGAYYEQYF
TRBV5-1,TRBJ2-2,TRBD1,.,TGCGCCAGCAGCCAGTACCCGGGACAGGGGACCGGGGAGCTGTTTTTT,CASSQYPGQGTGELFF
TRBV19,TRBJ2-2,TRBD1,.,TGTGCCAGTAGTATTGGGACAGGGAACACCGGGGAGCTGTTTTTT,CASSIGTGNTGELFF
TRBV18,TRBJ2-7,.,once,TGTGCCAGCTCACCACCAGACAGTCTAAGGGAGCAGTACTTC,CASSPPDSLREQYF
TRBV5-1,TRBJ1-1,.,few,TGCGCCAGCAGCTTGGGCCAACGAGGGACTGAAGCTTTCTTT,CASSLGQRGTEAFF
TRBV6-6,TRBJ2-7,TRBD2,.,TGTGCGGTTAGCGGGAGTGCCTACGAGCAGTACTTC,CAVSGSAYEQYF
TRBV11-2,TRBJ2-7,.,once,TGTGCCAGCAGCTTAGGCTCCAGCTCCTACGAGCAGTACTTC,CASSLGSSSYEQYF
TRBV6-6,TRBJ2-7,TRBD2,once,TGTGCCAGCAGCCTCGGGGTAGCGGGCTCCTACGAGCAGTACTTC,CASSLGVAGSYEQYF
TRBV6-5,TRBJ2-5,.,few,TGTGCCAGCAGTTACCCAGGGGCGGGAGAGACCCAGTACTTC,CASSYPGAGETQYF
TRBV27,TRBJ1-1,.,.,TGTGCCAGCAGTTTCGGCAGGGGGAACACTGAAGCTTTCTTT,CASSFGRGNTEAFF
TRBV4-1,TRBJ2-7,.,.,TGCGCCAGCAGCCCTCTCGCGGGCGGGAAGGCCTACGAGCAGTACTTC,CASSPLAGGKAYEQYF
TRBV28,TRBJ2-2,.,.,TGTGCCAGCAGTTACTATAACACCGGGGAGCTGTTTTTT,CASSYYNTGELFF